One and the same sample provided the 20 T cell receptor beta chains below, sequenced in a study of long-term antiretroviral therapy in people with HIV. immunoSEQ v3.0 was run at survey level. Measured with immunoSEQ multiplex PCR; TCRdb has only the in-frame clones, and not every one. The sample lists just over 35,000 clones; about 80% were seen once. The sample was unsorted PBMCs, taken 0.6 years after starting antiretroviral therapy. These receptors all stem from a man between 18 and 29 years old with HIV.

The chain joins TRBV5-1 to TRBJ2-3; D ambiguous. Germline assignment: CDR1 SGHRS and CDR2 YFSETQ. CDR3 length: 15 residues. Trimming removed 0 bases from V and 4 bases from J, with 12 bases in between. CDR3 residues: CASSLGGPPADTQYF. The CDR3 nucleotides are TGCGCCAGCAGCTTGGGAGGCCCCCCCGCAGATACGCAGTATTTT.

The chain recombines TRBV7-9 with TRBJ1-1; no reliable D call. V dropped 1 base and J dropped 11 bases, with 8 bases sitting between them. Per the germline V gene, CDR1 is SEHNR and CDR2 is FQNEAQ (reference sequence). The CDR3 loop spans 11 amino acids. The CDR3 is CASSLVAIAFF. The CDR3 DNA follows: TGTGCCAGCAGCTTAGTAGCCATTGCTTTCTTT.

In this sample, this clone turned up a few times. The CDR3 DNA follows: TGTGCCAGTACCCCGCCGGGACAACCGAACACCGGGGAGCTGTTTTTT. Residues: CASTPPGQPNTGELFF. J is TRBJ2-2 and V is TRBV19, with a tentative D call TRBD1 (6 bases). The CDR3 consists of 16 residues. Germline V CDR1 and CDR2: LNHDA, SQIVND (reference sequence). Between the trimmed V and J ends, which lost 7 bases and 0 bases, there was a span of 15 bases.

As to this clone: The same CDR3 is also encoded by other DNA sequences in this sample. V usage is TRBV5-1 and J usage is TRBJ2-1; 10 bases fit TRBD2. This CDR3 region has 15 residues. The J segment lost 5 bases and the V segment lost 4 bases, leaving 6 bases of the junction unmatched. Germline V gene data show CDR1 as SGHRS and CDR2 as YFSETQ. CDR3 sequence: CASSVGLADHNEQFF. The CDR3 coding sequence is TGCGCCAGCAGCGTCGGACTAGCGGATCACAATGAGCAGTTCTTC.

This chain connects TRBV4-2 to TRBJ2-1, with D possibly called TRBD1 or TRBD2 (6 bases each). The CDR3 is 15 amino acids. Germline V gives CDR1 LGHNA, CDR2 YNFKEQ. V lost 0 bases and J 8 bases, leaving 14 bases between the germline ends. The CDR3 region is CASSQDLGGGDEQFF. CDR3 coding DNA: TGTGCCAGCAGCCAAGATCTCGGGGGCGGAGATGAGCAGTTCTTC.

The count of this clone is one. CDR3 bases: TGCGCCAGCAGCGGGACTACATTTGGGGATACGCAGTATTTT. Protein: CASSGTTFGDTQYF. The chain couples TRBV5-1 to TRBJ2-3; 7 bases are shared with TRBD2. The CDR3 is 14 residues long. The V segment lost 4 bases and the J segment 6 bases; nucleotides outside the gene matches: 8. Per germline, CDR1 SGHRS and CDR2 YFSETQ.

Note on this clone: Because the CDR3's place on the DNA is in doubt, the DNA is left out and the CDR3 is given as listed by TCRdb. The chain is built from TRBV21-1 and TRBJ2-7; TRBD1 was called by the table and not checked on the DNA. TRBV21-1 represents a pseudogene. The CDR3 comprises 18 residues, both ends counted. CDR3 residues: CASSKVWGRGAFRYEQYF.

The J gene is TRBJ2-7, the V gene TRBV14; possibly TRBD2 for D (5 bases). This CDR3 spans 15 amino acids. With 3 bases removed from V and 6 bases from J, the gap between germline ends came to 18 bases. Germline V gene lookup returns CDR1 SGHDN and CDR2 FVKESK. In nucleotides, the CDR3 is TGTGCCAGCAGCCATCGGCTGGCTTCTGGGAGCGAGCAGTACTTC. Its protein is CASSHRLASGSEQYF.

This chain links TRBV27 with TRBJ2-1, with 8 nucleotides matching TRBD2. The CDR3 spans 14 residues. The ends lost 2 bases at V and 7 bases at J; junction bases unmatched: 4. CDR1 is MNHEY, CDR2 SMNVEV, per germline (reference sequence). CDR3 sequence reads: CASSLGTRQNEQFF. The CDR3 DNA sequence: TGTGCCAGCAGTTTAGGGACTAGGCAGAATGAGCAGTTCTTC.

V usage is TRBV7-9 and J usage is TRBJ2-5; D gene uncertain. The ends were cut back, 2 bases at V and 7 bases at J, with 11 bases in the middle. CDR3 length: 13 residues. Germline CDR1 reads SEHNR; CDR2 reads FQNEAQ (reference sequence). The CDR3: CASSLSGVGTQYF. CDR3 coding DNA: TGTGCCAGCAGCTTATCCGGCGTAGGGACCCAGTACTTC.

The rearrangement uses TRBV5-5 and TRBJ2-7; the match to TRBD2 covers 7 bases. This CDR3 spans 15 amino acids. Germline values: CDR1 SGHKS, CDR2 YYEKEE (reference sequence). V lost 4 bases and J lost 4; bases outside the gene matches: 11. The CDR3 nucleotides are TGTGCCAGCAGCCCGCCTTCGGGGGGAAGTTACGAGCAGTACTTC. Its translation: CASSPPSGGSYEQYF.

This chain connects TRBV19 to TRBJ2-7, with D possibly called TRBD1 or TRBD2 (6 bases each). The V gene's germline CDR1 is LNHDA and CDR2 SQIVND (reference sequence). The CDR3 extends over 14 amino acids. The V end lost 8 bases, the J end lost 5 bases, and 19 bases lay between the germline ends. The CDR3 sequence: CASGSGDGGNEQYF. The CDR3 DNA is TGTGCCAGTGGTTCGGGGGACGGGGGCAACGAGCAGTACTTC.

The rearrangement joins TRBV10-2 to TRBJ1-3; 8 bases are shared with TRBD1. The germline V gene encodes CDR1 WSHSY and CDR2 SAAADI. CDR3 length equals 14 residues. V trimming: 5 bases; J trimming: 0 bases; junction bases outside the gene matches: 0. The chain's CDR3 is CASSTGGSGNTIYF. CDR3 coding DNA: TGCGCCAGCAGTACAGGGGGCTCTGGAAACACCATATATTTT.

The rearrangement links TRBV7-9 to TRBJ2-5; no clear D. The better agreement between TRBJ2-7 and the DNA end casts doubt on the J call. In germline, CDR1 is SEHNR, CDR2 FQNEAQ (reference sequence). This CDR3 region has 13 residues. CDR3 nucleotides: TGTGCCAGCAGCTACCCAAGCTCCTACGAGCAGTACTTC. This translates into CASSYPSSYEQYF.

V usage is TRBV19 and J usage is TRBJ1-1; possible D gene TRBD1, 5 bases. The CDR3 spans 12 residues. CDR1 and CDR2 (germline): LNHDA, SQIVND (reference sequence). V was clipped by 3 bases and J by 11 bases, with 13 bases between them. CDR3 protein: CASSITGLRAFF. CDR3 coding DNA: TGTGCCAGTAGTATTACAGGCCTCCGGGCTTTCTTT.

This rearrangement joins TRBV18 to TRBJ2-5, with TRBD2 identical over 9 bases. J lost 6 bases, V lost 3 bases, and 5 bases had no gene match. Germline V gene data show CDR1 as KGHSH and CDR2 as LQKENI. There are 14 residues in the CDR3. The CDR3 sequence: CASSPTSGGKTQYF. CDR3 DNA: TGTGCCAGCTCACCGACTAGCGGAGGGAAGACCCAGTACTTC. The variable domain in full, completed from reference TRBV18 and TRBJ2-5, reads NAGVMQNPRHLVRRRGQEARLRCSPMKGHSHVYWYRQLPEEGLKFMVYLQKENIIDESGMPKERFSAEFPKEGPSILRIQQVVRGDSAAYFCASSPTSGGKTQYFGPGTRLLVL.

This chain connects TRBV6-4 to TRBJ2-2, with D unresolved. Per germline, CDR1 MRHNA and CDR2 SNTAGT. Trimming cost V 3 bases and J 7 bases, with 9 bases left between them. This CDR3 has 13 amino acids. CDR3 sequence: CASSDYKGGELFF. For the CDR3, the DNA is TGTGCCAGCAGTGATTACAAGGGCGGGGAGCTGTTTTTT.

This clone was seen just once. V gene TRBV28 combines with J gene TRBJ2-7, with D maybe TRBD2 (6 bases). This CDR3 comprises 13 residues. V lost 7 bases and J lost 1, with 11 bases in between. Germline values: CDR1 MDHEN, CDR2 SYDVKM. CDR3 sequence reads: CASKVAESYEQYF. CDR3 sequence (DNA): TGTGCCAGCAAGGTAGCGGAATCCTACGAGCAGTACTTC.

V and J are TRBV6-4 and TRBJ1-4; D gene unclear. Germline V lookup: CDR1 MRHNA, CDR2 SNTAGT. Trimming cost V 8 bases and J 2 bases, with 9 bases left between them. CDR3 length: 13 amino acids. CDR3 in amino acids: CASLTATNEKLFF. The CDR3 region has the DNA TGTGCCAGCTTGACGGCCACTAATGAAAAACTGTTTTTT.

The CDR3 nucleotides are TGTGCCAGCAAATATCAGGACAGGGGATCTGGCTACACCTTC. Residues: CASKYQDRGSGYTF. J is TRBJ1-2 and V is TRBV6-5; 9 nucleotides align to TRBD1. The CDR3 is 14 amino acids. Germline V gene lookup returns CDR1 MNHEY and CDR2 SVGAGI. The ends lost 7 bases at V and 7 bases at J; junction bases unmatched: 10.